The rows below give T cell receptor beta chains drawn from one sample of a study of breast tumors, draining lymph nodes, adjacent tissues. TCRdb independently ran MiXCR on the multiplex PCR reads; one entry per CDR3 protein. The table has about 16,000 distinct CDR3 sequences, more than 45% seen once. The source material was tumor-adjacent breast tissue. These receptors were taken from a female donor with breast cancer. Some clones in this sample may be carry-over from other donors' samples. CDR3s include the opening cysteine and the closing phenylalanine or tryptophan.

v_gene: TRBV12-5
j_gene: TRBJ1-2
len: 13
CDR3aa: CASGFYGGTVFTF

v_gene: TRBV6-5
j_gene: TRBJ1-6
len: 14
CDR3aa: CASSYSLGYSPLHF

v_gene: TRBV9
j_gene: TRBJ2-2
len: 22
CDR3aa: CASSVVEGQGVRRGHLTGELFF

v_gene: TRBV2
j_gene: TRBJ2-7
len: 12
CDR3aa: CASSASIYEQYF

v_gene: TRBV7-8
j_gene: TRBJ2-7
len: 14
CDR3aa: CASSLPGGSYEQYF

v_gene: TRBV6-2/TRBV6-3
j_gene: TRBJ1-5
len: 13
CDR3aa: CASSQLLNQPQHF

v_gene: TRBV30
j_gene: TRBJ2-3
len: 16
CDR3aa: CAWKLLPGQGTDTQYF

v_gene: TRBV5-5
j_gene: TRBJ2-1
len: 14
CDR3aa: CASSGGQGAGGQFF

v_gene: TRBV19
j_gene: TRBJ1-1
len: 14
CDR3aa: CASSIGGQNTEAFF

v_gene: TRBV7-9
j_gene: TRBJ1-4
len: 16
CDR3aa: CASSLGSPATNEKLFF

v_gene: TRBV7-9
j_gene: TRBJ2-7
len: 16
CDR3aa: CASSFSTGGPSYEQYF

v_gene: TRBV11-2
j_gene: TRBJ2-5
len: 15
CDR3aa: CASSLVGQLQETQYF

v_gene: TRBV6-6
j_gene: TRBJ2-3
len: 17
CDR3aa: CASSYHLTSGSGDTQYF

v_gene: TRBV20-1
j_gene: TRBJ2-7
len: 15
CDR3aa: CSARDLHRGVYEQYF

v_gene: TRBV5-1
j_gene: TRBJ2-2
len: 16
CDR3aa: CASSPRQNPNTGELFF

v_gene: TRBV20-1
j_gene: TRBJ2-7
len: 15
CDR3aa: CSAHRTGGTSYEQYF

v_gene: TRBV6-5
j_gene: TRBJ2-7
len: 14
CDR3aa: CASSQDRGLHEQYF

v_gene: TRBV2
j_gene: TRBJ2-7
len: 12
CDR3aa: CASSESIYEQYF

v_gene: TRBV6-2/TRBV6-3
j_gene: TRBJ2-3
len: 15
CDR3aa: CASSSNDRSTDTQYF

v_gene: TRBV20-1
j_gene: TRBJ2-1
len: 13
CDR3aa: CSAREDPWVEQFF

v_gene: TRBV7-9
j_gene: TRBJ2-3
len: 15
CDR3aa: CASSPGTGNADTQYF

v_gene: TRBV29-1
j_gene: TRBJ2-1
len: 16
CDR3aa: CSVLPGLAGGPAEQFF

v_gene: TRBV6-2/TRBV6-3
j_gene: TRBJ2-5
len: 17
CDR3aa: CASSHGPGQGARETQYF

v_gene: TRBV15
j_gene: TRBJ2-1
len: 19
CDR3aa: CATSRMGTSGIIIYNEQFF

v_gene: TRBV29-1
j_gene: TRBJ2-1
len: 14
CDR3aa: CSVKQGRGYNEQFF

v_gene: TRBV2
j_gene: TRBJ1-6
len: 15
CDR3aa: CASIFDRGYNSPLHF

v_gene: TRBV20-1
j_gene: TRBJ2-3
len: 14
CDR3aa: CSALLAGLTDTQYF

v_gene: TRBV10-2
j_gene: TRBJ1-1
len: 14
CDR3aa: CASREVGRFTEAFF

v_gene: TRBV24-1
j_gene: TRBJ1-6
len: 11
CDR3aa: CATAGVSPLHF

v_gene: TRBV7-3
j_gene: TRBJ1-1
len: 15
CDR3aa: CASSPKIGLNTEAFF

v_gene: TRBV19
j_gene: TRBJ2-3
len: 13
CDR3aa: CASSVLEKDTQYF

v_gene: TRBV24-1
j_gene: TRBJ1-1
len: 13
CDR3aa: CATRSGGETEAFF

v_gene: TRBV6-5
j_gene: TRBJ1-6
len: 14
CDR3aa: CASRPSPYNSPLHF

v_gene: TRBV19
j_gene: TRBJ2-3
len: 10
CDR3aa: CAPTLDTQYF

v_gene: TRBV2
j_gene: TRBJ2-1
len: 15
CDR3aa: CARDLVAGVLNEQFF

v_gene: TRBV5-6
j_gene: TRBJ1-2
len: 15
CDR3aa: CASSLAGPRDYGYTF

v_gene: TRBV4-3
j_gene: TRBJ1-5
len: 16
CDR3aa: CASSQGRRDVNQPQHF

v_gene: TRBV10-3
j_gene: TRBJ2-3
len: 19
CDR3aa: CAISESKAARGGRTDTQYF

v_gene: TRBV11-1
j_gene: TRBJ1-6
len: 15
CDR3aa: CASSKRTGVDSPLHF

v_gene: TRBV7-2
j_gene: TRBJ1-1
len: 14
CDR3aa: CASGLSGGYTEAFF

v_gene: TRBV2
j_gene: TRBJ1-5
len: 13
CDR3aa: CASSQDTNQPQHF

v_gene: TRBV5-4
j_gene: TRBJ1-4
len: 15
CDR3aa: CASSLGVGFREKLFF

v_gene: TRBV27
j_gene: TRBJ2-7
len: 14
CDR3aa: CASRWDVKSNEQYF

v_gene: TRBV19
j_gene: TRBJ2-7
len: 13
CDR3aa: CASPRDSSYEQYF

v_gene: TRBV7-9
j_gene: TRBJ1-2
len: 14
CDR3aa: CASSVEPPPHGYTF

v_gene: TRBV27
j_gene: TRBJ1-4
len: 15
CDR3aa: CASSTGGNTNEKLFF

v_gene: TRBV19
j_gene: TRBJ2-3
len: 15
CDR3aa: CASSYRTGGPDTQYF

v_gene: TRBV20-1
j_gene: TRBJ2-3
len: 16
CDR3aa: CSARAGLAGTSATQYF

v_gene: TRBV4-1
j_gene: TRBJ2-3
len: 16
CDR3aa: CASSHMSAGGTDTQYF

v_gene: TRBV24-1
j_gene: TRBJ2-1
len: 13
CDR3aa: CATRGSSYNEQFF

v_gene: TRBV9
j_gene: TRBJ2-2
len: 17
CDR3aa: CASSVVSGNKGTGELFF

v_gene: TRBV27
j_gene: TRBJ2-3
len: 14
CDR3aa: CASSLIQGTDTQYF

v_gene: TRBV5-1
j_gene: TRBJ2-3
len: 13
CDR3aa: CASSVGTGDTQYF

v_gene: TRBV4-3
j_gene: TRBJ2-7
len: 17
CDR3aa: CASSQGELRNTPAEQYF